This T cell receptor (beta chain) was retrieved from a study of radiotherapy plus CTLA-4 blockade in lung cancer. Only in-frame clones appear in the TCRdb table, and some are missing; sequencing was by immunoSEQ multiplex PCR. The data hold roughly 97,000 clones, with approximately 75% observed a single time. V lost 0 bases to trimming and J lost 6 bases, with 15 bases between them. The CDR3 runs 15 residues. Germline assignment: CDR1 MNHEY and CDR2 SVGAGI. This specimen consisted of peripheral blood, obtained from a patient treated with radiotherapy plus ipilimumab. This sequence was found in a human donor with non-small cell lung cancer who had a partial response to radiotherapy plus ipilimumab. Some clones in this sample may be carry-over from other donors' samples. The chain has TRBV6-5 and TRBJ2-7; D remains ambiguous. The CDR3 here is CASSYSLQFGSEQYF. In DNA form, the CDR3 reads TGTGCCAGCAGTTACTCGTTACAGTTCGGCTCCGAGCAGTACTTC.